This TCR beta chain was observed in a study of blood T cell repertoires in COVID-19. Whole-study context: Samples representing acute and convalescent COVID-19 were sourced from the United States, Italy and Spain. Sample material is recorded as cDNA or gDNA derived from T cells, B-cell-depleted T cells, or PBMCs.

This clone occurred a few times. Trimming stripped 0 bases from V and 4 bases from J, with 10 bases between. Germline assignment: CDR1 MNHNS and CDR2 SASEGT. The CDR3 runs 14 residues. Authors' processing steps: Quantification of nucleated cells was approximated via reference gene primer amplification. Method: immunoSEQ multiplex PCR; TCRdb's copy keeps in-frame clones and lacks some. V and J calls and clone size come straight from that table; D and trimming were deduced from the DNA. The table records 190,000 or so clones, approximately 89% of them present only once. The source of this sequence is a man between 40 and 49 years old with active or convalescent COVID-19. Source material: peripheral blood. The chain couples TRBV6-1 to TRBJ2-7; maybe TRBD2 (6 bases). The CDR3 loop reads CASSEAKGGYEQYF. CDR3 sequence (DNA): TGTGCCAGCAGTGAAGCAAAAGGAGGGTACGAGCAGTACTTC.